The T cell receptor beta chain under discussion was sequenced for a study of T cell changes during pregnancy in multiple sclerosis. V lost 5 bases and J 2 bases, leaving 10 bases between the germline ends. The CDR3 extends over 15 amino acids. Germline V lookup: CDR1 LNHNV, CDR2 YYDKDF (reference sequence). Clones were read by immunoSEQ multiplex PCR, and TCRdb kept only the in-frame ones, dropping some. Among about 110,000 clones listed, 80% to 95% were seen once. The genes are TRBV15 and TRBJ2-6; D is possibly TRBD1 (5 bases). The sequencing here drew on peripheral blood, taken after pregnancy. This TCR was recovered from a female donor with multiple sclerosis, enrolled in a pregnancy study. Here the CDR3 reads CATSAEDTGANVLTF. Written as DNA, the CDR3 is TGTGCCACCAGCGCCGAGGACACTGGGGCCAACGTCCTGACTTTC.